This is a list of T cell receptor beta chains from one sample in a study of T cell responses to AZD1222 COVID-19 vaccine. Produced via immunoSEQ multiplex PCR; TCRdb's table is partial and in-frame only. The sample lists more than 90,000 clones, more than 85% occurring once. The sample consisted of peripheral blood, taken 28 days after the second AZD1222 dose. These receptors were taken from an adult who received the AZD1222 COVID-19 vaccine. Both conserved end residues are part of each CDR3. A D gene is named only where the DNA matches it firmly. Rows may omit the clone size; those that give it use once, few, many or a size class.

j_call clone_size v_call d_call cdr3_aa cdr3_nt
TRBJ1-3 . TRBV7-9 . CASSPARLGNSGNTIYF TGTGCCAGCAGCCCGGCCCGTTTGGGGAACTCTGGAAACACCATATATTTT
TRBJ2-7 few TRBV5-6 . CASSHRAGYEQYF TGTGCCAGCAGCCACAGGGCAGGCTACGAGCAGTACTTC
TRBJ1-5 once TRBV27 . CASSRQLGQPQHF TGTGCCAGCAGCCGACAGTTAGGCCAGCCCCAGCATTTT
TRBJ1-1 few TRBV9 . CASGRGMEGEAFF TGTGCCAGCGGGCGGGGGATGGAGGGTGAAGCTTTCTTT
TRBJ2-7 . TRBV11-1 . CASSLGGRTYEQYF TGTGCCAGCAGCTTAGGAGGCAGGACCTACGAGCAGTACTTC
TRBJ2-3 once TRBV28 TRBD1 CASSLWAGGAGDTQYF TGTGCCAGCAGTTTATGGGCAGGGGGCGCCGGAGATACGCAGTATTTT
TRBJ2-2 . TRBV4-3 . CASSQQSWSGELFF TGCGCCAGCAGCCAACAATCGTGGTCCGGGGAGCTGTTTTTT
TRBJ1-2 . TRBV12-3/TRBV12-4 . CASSLDGYYGYTF TGTGCCAGCAGTTTAGACGGGTACTATGGCTACACCTTC
TRBJ2-7 . TRBV6-5 TRBD1 CASSYPGQGSYEQYF TGTGCCAGCAGTTACCCGGGACAGGGGTCCTACGAGCAGTACTTC
TRBJ1-5 . TRBV2 . CASSDSSNQPQHF TGTGCCAGCAGTGACAGTAGCAATCAGCCCCAGCATTTT
TRBJ2-1 . TRBV27 . CASSPDGSYNEQFF TGTGCCAGCAGTCCCGACGGCTCCTACAATGAGCAGTTCTTC
TRBJ2-3 . TRBV24-1 . CATSGYTDTQYF TGTGCCACCAGTGGATACACAGATACGCAGTATTTT
TRBJ2-7 . TRBV4-1 TRBD2 CASSQLAGGTYEQYF TGCGCCAGCAGCCAACTAGCGGGGGGGACCTACGAGCAGTACTTC
TRBJ2-1 . TRBV7-3 . CASSLGHGDEQFF TGTGCCAGCAGCCTCGGTCACGGGGATGAGCAGTTCTTC
TRBJ2-3 . TRBV18 . CASSPNGGTSTDTQYF TGTGCCAGCTCACCCAACGGGGGAACTAGCACAGATACGCAGTATTTT
TRBJ2-7 . TRBV7-7 TRBD2 CASSSGLAGANEQYF TGTGCTAGCAGCTCGGGGCTAGCGGGAGCCAACGAGCAGTACTTC
TRBJ2-7 few TRBV11-3 TRBD1 CASSFLQGAYGDFYEQYF TGTGCCAGCAGCTTTCTACAGGGGGCGTATGGGGATTTCTACGAGCAGTACTTC
TRBJ2-5 . TRBV2 TRBD2 CASSAGLAGEGWTQYF TGTGCCAGCAGCGCTGGCCTAGCGGGAGAGGGTTGGACCCAGTACTTC
TRBJ2-7 . TRBV13 TRBD2 CASSLGGAPAYEQYF TGTGCCAGCAGCTTGGGAGGGGCCCCTGCCTACGAGCAGTACTTC
TRBJ2-1 . TRBV2 TRBD2 CASSEGTSWGNEQFF TGTGCCAGCAGTGAAGGGACTAGCTGGGGAAATGAGCAGTTCTTC
TRBJ2-1 . TRBV5-6 TRBD1 CASSLVMTGGNEQFF TGTGCCAGCAGCTTGGTGATGACAGGGGGCAATGAGCAGTTCTTC
TRBJ2-7 . TRBV5-1 . CASSVDTFSYEQYF TGCGCCAGCAGTGTCGACACTTTCTCCTACGAGCAGTACTTC
TRBJ2-7 . TRBV2 TRBD2 CASSPLLAGPYEQYF TGTGCCAGCAGTCCTTTACTAGCGGGGCCCTACGAGCAGTACTTC
TRBJ1-2 . TRBV4-2 . CASSQDSAAVVGANGYTF TGTGCCAGCAGCCAAGACTCAGCAGCGGTCGTGGGGGCAAATGGCTACACCTTC
TRBJ2-1 once TRBV5-1 TRBD1 CASSLRAGGFNEQFF TGCGCCAGCAGCTTGCGAGCAGGGGGCTTCAATGAGCAGTTCTTC
TRBJ1-2 few TRBV30 . CAWGVPLGGGYTF TGTGCCTGGGGCGTACCTCTAGGTGGAGGCTACACCTTC
TRBJ2-5 once TRBV7-6 . CASSLVSETQYF TGTGCCAGCAGCTTAGTCTCAGAGACCCAGTACTTC
TRBJ1-2 . TRBV7-9 . CASSLGAGGTNYGYTF TGTGCCAGCAGCTTAGGGGCGGGTGGGACTAACTATGGCTACACCTTC
TRBJ1-1 . TRBV7-3 . CASSPLGRGTEAFF TGTGCCAGCAGCCCTCTGGGGAGGGGGACTGAAGCTTTCTTT
TRBJ1-6 . TRBV3-1/TRBV3-2 . CASSQGGGSVSPLHF TGTGCCAGCAGCCAAGGAGGGGGGTCGGTTTCACCCCTCCACTTT
TRBJ2-7 . TRBV5-5 . CASTAPYEQYF TGTGCCAGCACCGCTCCCTACGAGCAGTACTTC
TRBJ1-2 . TRBV24-1 . CATSRTGNYGYTF TGTGCCACCAGCAGAACAGGGAACTATGGCTACACCTTC
TRBJ2-6 . TRBV5-6 . CASRSPTSAGANVLTF TGTGCCAGCAGGTCCCCCACTTCGGCTGGGGCCAACGTCCTGACTTTC
TRBJ2-2 . TRBV19 TRBD2 CASFEWEGASTGELFF TGTGCCAGTTTCGAGTGGGAGGGAGCCAGCACCGGGGAGCTGTTTTTT
TRBJ1-1 . TRBV27 . CASSPWALGVGENTEAFF TGTGCCAGCAGCCCTTGGGCGTTGGGGGTGGGAGAGAACACTGAAGCTTTCTTT
TRBJ2-7 . TRBV14 TRBD1 CASGKAQGAFEQYF TGTGCCAGCGGCAAGGCACAGGGGGCTTTCGAGCAGTACTTC
TRBJ1-5 . TRBV5-6 . CASSVGRGYNQPQHF TGTGCCAGCAGCGTTGGCCGGGGATACAATCAGCCCCAGCATTTT
TRBJ2-7 . TRBV7-9 . CASSLGGGKAYEQYF TGTGCCAGCAGCTTAGGAGGGGGGAAGGCCTACGAGCAGTACTTC
TRBJ2-3 few TRBV28 TRBD2 CASSSPREGSTDTQYF TGTGCCAGCAGTTCCCCCCGGGAGGGTAGCACAGATACGCAGTATTTT
TRBJ2-2 . TRBV25-1 . CASRTGHRELFF TGTGCCAGCAGAACCGGCCACAGGGAGCTGTTTTTT
TRBJ2-7 . TRBV28 . CASSLAGRLYEQYF TGTGCCAGCAGTTTAGCGGGCCGACTCTACGAGCAGTACTTC
TRBJ2-7 . TRBV27 TRBD1 CASSFGGTGGYEQYF TGTGCCAGCAGTTTTGGGGGCACAGGGGGCTACGAGCAGTACTTC
TRBJ2-7 . TRBV25-1 . CASSEYPPQDTFSYEQYF TGTGCCAGCAGTGAATACCCCCCACAGGACACCTTTTCCTACGAGCAGTACTTC
TRBJ2-5 . TRBV3-1/TRBV3-2 . CASSQGGETQYF TGTGCCAGCAGCCAAGGCGGCGAGACCCAGTACTTC
TRBJ2-1 . TRBV6-4 . CASSDPRGKQFF TGTGCCAGCAGTGACCCGAGAGGAAAGCAGTTCTTC
TRBJ2-7 . TRBV9 TRBD1 CASSVATGGKEQYF TGTGCCAGCAGCGTAGCGACAGGGGGCAAGGAGCAGTACTTC
TRBJ1-2 . TRBV10-3 TRBD1 CAISESLGTGANYGYTF TGTGCCATCAGTGAGTCGCTTGGGACAGGGGCTAACTATGGCTACACCTTC
TRBJ1-1 . TRBV5-8 . CASSLDGVNTEAFF TGTGCCAGCAGCTTAGATGGGGTGAACACTGAAGCTTTCTTT
TRBJ2-7 . TRBV6-2/TRBV6-3 . CASSYSYGRGPYEQYF TGTGCCAGCAGTTACTCGTATGGAAGAGGGCCCTACGAGCAGTACTTC
TRBJ2-7 . TRBV2 . CASSEFIPPEQYF TGTGCCAGCAGTGAGTTCATACCCCCCGAGCAGTACTTC
TRBJ1-2 . TRBV2 TRBD1 CASTQRTGGGYGYTF TGTGCCAGCACCCAAAGGACAGGGGGCGGCTATGGCTACACCTTC
TRBJ2-7 . TRBV14 TRBD1 CASRGRDRATLGYEQYF TGTGCCAGCAGAGGCCGGGACAGGGCGACTTTGGGGTACGAGCAGTACTTC